This T cell receptor beta chain was captured by sequencing in a study of blood T cell repertoires in COVID-19. Turning to the study itself: Whether acute or convalescent, the COVID-19 samples came from the United States, Italy and Spain. T cells, B-cell-depleted T cells, or PBMCs provided the cDNA or gDNA that served as material.

In the authors' workflow: Amplification with reference gene primers provided the estimates of nucleated cell counts. This table comes from immunoSEQ multiplex PCR, and its TCRdb copy is limited to in-frame clones, with some not included. V and J calls and clone size are copied from that table; D and trimming were computed from the DNA. The table has more than 250,000 clones, under 90% seen once. The CDR3 length is 22 residues. From germline, CDR1 is LNHNV and CDR2 YYDKDF (reference sequence). After removal of 0 bases from V and 1 base from J, the junction contained 17 bases not matched to a gene. Sequencing was done on a sample of peripheral blood. The TCR was taken from a human donor in a cohort sampled during active COVID-19. The chain couples TRBV15 to TRBJ2-2; 10 nucleotides line up with TRBD2. In DNA, the CDR3 is TGTGCCACCAGCAGAGATTACCCATTAGCGGGAGGAGCCGAAGTGAACACCGGGGAGCTGTTTTTT. It codes for CATSRDYPLAGGAEVNTGELFF.